This paragraph reports one T cell receptor beta chain. The CDR3 contains 14 residues. Germline CDR1 MDHEN, CDR2 SYDVKM. Trimming shortened V by 1 base and J by 1 base, and 7 bases separated the two germline ends. This sample was taken from a study of blood T cell repertoires in COVID-19. Study details: Sample material is recorded as cDNA or gDNA derived from T cells, B-cell-depleted T cells, or PBMCs.

Generated by immunoSEQ multiplex PCR, the TCRdb table keeps only in-frame clones and is missing some. The table lists just under 150,000 clones, around 87% of them singletons. This sequence joins TRBV28 and TRBJ1-1; a weak D match, TRBD1 (5 bases). Source material: peripheral blood. The clonotype originates from a woman in her 50s with active or convalescent COVID-19. Here the CDR3 DNA reads TGTGCCAGCAGTTTATACACAGGGAACACTGAAGCTTTCTTT. It codes for CASSLYTGNTEAFF.